This is a list of T cell receptor beta chains from one sample in a study of blood T cells in healthy people across ages. TCRdb re-called the 5' RACE reads through MiXCR, storing one row per CDR3 protein. Here the sample spans fewer than 900,000 distinct CDR3 sequences, 45% to 50% being singletons. The sequenced material came from blood. All receptors come from a woman aged 55-75 years in good health. Each CDR3 is given with its conserved first and last residue. The order of the fields is clone size, J gene, D gene, V gene, CDR3 protein, CDR3 DNA. D genes are given only for firm matches. Size is stated for part of the rows, as once, few or many counts, or as a class when the clone is expanded.

- TRBJ1-5 - TRBV20-1 CSAIDGDQPQHF TGCAGTGCTATTGACGGGGATCAGCCCCAGCATTTT
- TRBJ2-7 - TRBV27 CASSHLTGSIPNSYEQYF TGTGCCAGCAGTCACCTAACAGGGTCAATCCCTAACTCCTACGAGCAGTACTTC
once TRBJ1-1 - TRBV4-3 CASSRNRVVNTEAFF TGCGCCAGCAGCCGAAATCGGGTAGTGAACACTGAAGCTTTCTTT
once TRBJ2-3 TRBD2 TRBV30 CAWSNGRASDTQYF TGTGCCTGGAGTAACGGGAGGGCCTCGGATACGCAGTATTTT
few TRBJ2-1 - TRBV20-1 CSCRTDYNEQFF TGCAGTTGCCGGACGGATTACAATGAGCAGTTCTTC
- TRBJ2-2 - TRBV20-1 CSGTGLVGGELFF TGCAGTGGGACCGGGCTAGTTGGCGGGGAGCTGTTTTTT
- TRBJ1-2 TRBD1 TRBV28 CVSHDRGSGYTF TGTGTCAGCCACGACAGGGGATCGGGCTACACCTTC
- TRBJ1-6 - TRBV28 CASRPAARPNSPPHF TGTGCCAGCAGGCCGGCAGCAAGACCGAATTCACCCCCCCACTTT
few TRBJ2-5 - TRBV18 CASSQQNQETQYF TGTGCCAGCTCACAACAGAACCAAGAGACCCAGTACTTC
- TRBJ2-7 - TRBV7-6 CASSHTGPHNEQYF TGTGCCAGCAGCCACACAGGACCCCACAACGAGCAGTACTTC
- TRBJ1-5 - TRBV28 CASSPYRQPQHF TGTGCCAGCAGTCCCTATCGTCAGCCCCAGCATTTT
- TRBJ2-3 - TRBV10-3 CATTTDMSTDTQYF TGTGCCACCACAACGGACATGAGCACAGATACGCAGTATTTT
- TRBJ2-7 - TRBV7-3 CASSLMAGHSYEQYF TGTGCCAGCAGCTTAATGGCAGGGCACTCCTACGAGCAGTACTTC
- TRBJ2-7 - TRBV5-1 CASSISQGYEQYF TGCGCCAGCAGCATTTCGCAGGGCTACGAGCAGTACTTC
- TRBJ2-5 - TRBV28 CASSLTGPQETQYF TGTGCCAGCAGTTTGACAGGACCTCAAGAGACCCAGTACTTC
many TRBJ1-2 - TRBV20-1 CSARNRVGYTF TGCAGTGCTAGAAACAGGGTTGGCTACACCTTC
few TRBJ2-1 TRBD1 TRBV5-1 CASSRDRGPNNEQFF TGCGCCAGCAGCCGAGACAGGGGGCCGAACAATGAGCAGTTCTTC
- TRBJ2-1 - TRBV25-1 CASSEGGGEQFF TGTGCCAGCAGTGAGGGTGGGGGTGAGCAGTTCTTC
- TRBJ2-3 - TRBV3-1 CASGHPRDTQYF TGTGCCAGCGGCCATCCACGCGATACGCAGTATTTT
- TRBJ2-3 TRBD1 TRBV25-1 CASTNRPGQGTDTQYF TGTGCCAGCACCAACAGGCCGGGACAGGGGACAGATACGCAGTATTTT
- TRBJ1-2 TRBD1 TRBV2 CASGGEGAYGYTF TGTGCCAGCGGCGGAGAGGGGGCATATGGCTACACCTTC
- TRBJ2-3 - TRBV7-8 CASSGAGARTDTQYF TGTGCCAGCAGCGGGGCGGGGGCCCGCACAGATACGCAGTATTTT
- TRBJ1-6 - TRBV7-9 CASSQRESNSPLHF TGTGCCAGCAGCCAGAGGGAAAGTAATTCACCCCTCCACTTT
- TRBJ2-1 - TRBV28 CASSSGGLGYNEQFF TGTGCCAGCAGTTCGGGCGGGCTGGGCTACAATGAGCAGTTCTTC
- TRBJ2-5 TRBD1 TRBV5-6 CASSLGQGMKETQYF TGTGCCAGCAGCTTAGGACAGGGGATGAAAGAGACCCAGTACTTC
- TRBJ2-3 TRBD1 TRBV20-1 CSALGQGTDTQYF TGCAGTGCGCTCGGACAGGGCACAGATACGCAGTATTTT
- TRBJ1-2 TRBD1 TRBV28 CASSLGMSGTGAPFFGYTF TGTGCCAGCAGCCTAGGGATGTCCGGGACAGGGGCGCCTTTTTTTGGCTACACCTTC
- TRBJ2-2 TRBD2 TRBV7-6 CASSISGLGGELFF TGTGCCAGCAGCATTAGCGGGCTAGGCGGGGAGCTGTTTTTT
few TRBJ1-6 - TRBV2 CASSERGPNSPLHF TGTGCCAGCAGTGAAAGGGGCCCTAATTCACCCCTCCACTTT
once TRBJ1-6 TRBD1 TRBV20-1 CSAKAGTGGSPLHF TGCAGTGCTAAGGCCGGGACAGGGGGTTCACCCCTCCACTTT
few TRBJ1-1 - TRBV6-1 CASSESRQGWTEAFF TGTGCCAGCAGTGAATCACGGCAGGGTTGGACTGAAGCTTTCTTT
- TRBJ2-5 TRBD2 TRBV7-3 CASSSAGTFQETQYF TGTGCCAGCAGCTCAGCGGGGACGTTTCAAGAGACCCAGTACTTC
- TRBJ2-1 - TRBV14 CASSQVVGRTYNEQFF TGTGCCAGCAGCCAAGTAGTCGGCCGAACCTACAATGAGCAGTTCTTC
few TRBJ2-7 TRBD2 TRBV10-3 CAISGRTSGKEQYF TGTGCCATCAGCGGCAGGACTAGCGGGAAGGAGCAGTACTTC
many TRBJ2-7 TRBD1 TRBV6-5 CASSPDRDEQYF TGTGCCAGCAGCCCCGACAGGGACGAGCAGTACTTC
- TRBJ1-6 TRBD1 TRBV7-2 CASQGFPGGAYNSPLHF TGTGCCAGCCAAGGGTTCCCAGGGGGCGCCTATAATTCACCCCTCCACTTT
- TRBJ2-3 - TRBV7-3 CASSPRYSAVEQYF TGTGCCAGCAGCCCTCGATACTCCGCAGTAGAGCAGTATTTT